Following are 10 T cell receptor beta chains from one sample sequenced in a study of early T cells in non-severe SARS-CoV-2 infection. TCRdb analysed the 5' RACE reads with MiXCR anew, one entry per CDR3 protein. Of approximately 52,000 distinct CDR3 sequences listed, about 15% are singletons. This specimen consisted of whole blood, obtained at baseline. These receptor sequences come from an adult who was a healthcare worker with PCR-confirmed SARS-CoV-2 infection or an uninfected control (not recorded which).

This sequence joins TRBV11-2 and TRBJ1-1, with D unresolved. V shed 5 bases and J shed 8 bases, with 12 bases lying between them. The CDR3 contains 12 residues. The germline V gene encodes CDR1 SGHAT and CDR2 FQNNGV. CDR3 loop: CASSQTSPEAFF. Written as DNA, the CDR3 is TGTGCCAGCAGCCAAACTTCGCCGGAAGCTTTCTTT.

The chain couples TRBV13 to TRBJ2-7; 11 nucleotides agree with TRBD2. CDR1 is PRHDT and CDR2 is FYEKMQ in the germline V gene (reference sequence). The CDR3 loop spans 19 amino acids. With 1 base clipped from V and 7 bases from J, the junction kept 18 bases outside the gene matches. Here the CDR3 DNA reads TGTGCCAGCAGCTTAGAGGTTACTAGCGGGAGTTCCCTCGGTCGGGAGCAGTACTTC. This gives the protein CASSLEVTSGSSLGREQYF. Full variable domain (remainder filled in from reference TRBV13 and TRBJ2-7): AAGVIQSPRHLIKEKRETATLKCYPIPRHDTVYWYQQGPGQDPQFLISFYEKMQSDKGSIPDRFSAQQFSDYHSELNMSSLELGDSALYFCASSLEVTSGSSLGREQYFGPGTRLTVT.

This clonotype was seen many times. The J gene is TRBJ2-7, the V gene TRBV20-1; no definite D call. Germline CDR1 DFQATT, CDR2 SNEGSKA (reference sequence). Between the trimmed V and J ends, which lost 0 bases and 9 bases, there was a span of 12 bases. The CDR3 spans 12 residues. The CDR3 reads CSARDGTAGQYF. In DNA, the CDR3 is TGCAGTGCTAGAGATGGTACAGCTGGGCAGTACTTC.

There are a few counts of this clonotype. The genes are TRBV6-6 and TRBJ1-1; D call uncertain. This CDR3 has 12 amino acids. The V and J ends lost 6 bases and 3 bases respectively, with 8 bases between them. Germline CDR1 and CDR2: MNHNY and SVGAGI (reference sequence). CDR3 sequence reads: CASRFRYTEAFF. The CDR3 nucleotides are TGTGCCAGCAGATTTAGATACACTGAAGCTTTCTTT.

This clonotype was counted between two and nine times. The chain combines TRBV20-1 with TRBJ1-1; D ambiguous. Germline CDR1 DFQATT, CDR2 SNEGSKA (reference sequence). This CDR3 has 14 residues. V lost 0 bases to trimming and J lost 2 bases, with 10 bases between them. CDR3 nucleotide sequence: TGCAGTGCTAGAGATTTGACAACTAACACTGAAGCTTTCTTT. Translating it yields CSARDLTTNTEAFF.

This clonotype was picked up many times. The chain combines TRBV10-3 with TRBJ2-7, with D possibly TRBD2 on 6 matching bases. Trimming cost V 10 bases and J 0 bases, with 13 bases left between them. CDR3 length: 13 residues. Germline V lookup: CDR1 ENHRY, CDR2 SYGVKD. CDR3 region: CATGRGDSYEQYF. CDR3 sequence (DNA): TGTGCCACCGGTCGCGGGGACTCCTACGAGCAGTACTTC.

This chain joins TRBV25-1 and TRBJ1-5, with D unresolved. Germline V gene data show CDR1 as MGHDK and CDR2 as SYGVNS. V lost 3 bases and J 2 bases, leaving 14 bases between the germline ends. The CDR3 covers 16 residues. CDR3 DNA sequence: TGTGCCAGCAGTGAGGGTGGGGTCAAGGGCAATCAGCCCCAGCATTTT. It translates to CASSEGGVKGNQPQHF. Combining the CDR3 with reference TRBV25-1 and TRBJ1-5 gives the whole variable domain EADIYQTPRYLVIGTGKKITLECSQTMGHDKMYWYQQDPGMELHLIHYSYGVNSTEKGDLSSESTVSRIRTEHFPLTLESARPSHTSQYLCASSEGGVKGNQPQHFGDGTRLSIL.

The chain recombines TRBV3-2 with TRBJ1-2; the table's D call, TRBD1, was not checked against the DNA. TRBV3-2 is tagged as a pseudogene. The length of the CDR3 is 16 residues. CDR3 loop: CASSHPGIRGHYGYTF. The CDR3 DNA sequence: TGTGCCAGCAGCCACCCTGGGATTCGGGGTCACTATGGCTACACCTTC.

The rearrangement links TRBV7-2 to TRBJ2-2; 9 nucleotides align to TRBD2. Germline CDR1 reads SGHTA; CDR2 reads FQGNSA. V dropped 0 bases and J dropped 7; count of bases not matched to a gene: 6. The CDR3 covers 16 residues. The CDR3: CASSLASGSSSGELFF. CDR3 nucleotides: TGTGCCAGCAGCTTAGCTAGCGGGAGTTCGAGCGGGGAGCTGTTTTTT.

The CDR3 sequence is CASSPGLVTGELFF. DNA of the CDR3: TGTGCCAGCAGCCCGGGACTAGTGACCGGGGAGCTGTTTTTT. The chain couples TRBV3-1 to TRBJ2-2, with 8 bases aligning to TRBD2. Germline assignment: CDR1 LGHDT and CDR2 YNNKEL (reference sequence). CDR3 length equals 14 residues. Unmatched junction bases numbered 3, after V lost 4 bases and J lost 5 bases.